This T cell receptor beta chain was sequenced in a study of T cell responses to AZD1222 COVID-19 vaccine. Study summary: Pooled together were second doses at about 4 or about 12 weeks.

The CDR3 is made up of 12 amino acids. After removal of 4 bases from V and 10 bases from J, the junction contained 3 bases not matched to a gene. Germline V gene lookup returns CDR1 LGHNA and CDR2 YNFKEQ. Overall study findings and caveats: Nearly half of unique spike-specific TCRs reportedly avoided B.1.351 and B.1.1.7 mutated regions. None of the repertoires were sampled until the peak T cell response had passed. Clonal diversity may have been underestimated, and the donors were mostly white British, with more females than males.

The table came from immunoSEQ multiplex PCR; TCRdb's copy has only in-frame clones and leaves some out. The sample has under 200,000 clones, about 92% seen once. Concerning this clone: Antigen specificity is unknown.

This TCR was recovered from an adult in good health. The specimen comprised peripheral blood, sampled on day 0 of AZD1222 vaccination. This chain connects TRBV4-2 to TRBJ2-1, with 8 bases lining up with TRBD2. In nucleotides, the CDR3 is TGTGCCAGCAGCCTCAGACTAGCGGAGCAGTTCTTC. Its protein product is CASSLRLAEQFF.